Shown below are 22 T cell receptor beta chains from a single sample sequenced in a study of T cells in localized non-small cell lung cancer. Repertoires were generated with immunoSEQ multiplex PCR, while TCRdb's copy carries only in-frame clones and drops some. The sample includes about 57,000 clones, 80% to 95% of them seen just once. This specimen was peripheral blood, taken before any cancer treatment. These receptors were collected from a man aged 35 to 69 with stage I lung adenocarcinoma.

This rearrangement joins TRBV4-1 to TRBJ2-2; 7 nucleotides align to TRBD2. CDR3 length: 15 amino acids. Per the germline V gene, CDR1 is MGHRA and CDR2 is YSYEKL. Germline trimming cut 4 bases from V and 5 bases from J; bases unmatched to any gene: 7. This CDR3 reads CASSPWTSRTGELFF. The CDR3, as DNA: TGCGCCAGCAGCCCTTGGACTAGTCGGACCGGGGAGCTGTTTTTT.

The chain is built from TRBV27 and TRBJ2-7; 9 bases are a match to TRBD1. In germline, CDR1 is MNHEY, CDR2 SMNVEV (reference sequence). V shed 5 bases and J 6 bases; nucleotides not matched to a gene: 11. CDR3 length: 15 residues. The CDR3 is CASSPTTGGTIEQYF. The CDR3, as DNA: TGTGCCAGCAGTCCGACGACAGGGGGAACGATCGAGCAGTACTTC.

V is TRBV7-8 and J is TRBJ1-5; 9 bases are a match to TRBD1. Germline V CDR1 and CDR2: SGHVS, FQNEAQ. The V gene end was trimmed by 5 bases and the J gene end by 6 bases; junction bases not matched to a gene: 8. This CDR3 is 15 amino acids long. CDR3 nucleotide sequence: TGTGCCAGCAGCCCATACAGGGGGCGCACTCAGCCCCAGCATTTT. Its translation: CASSPYRGRTQPQHF.

The chain links TRBV7-2 to TRBJ2-7; 7 bases align to TRBD1. The CDR3 has 16 residues. The junction had 10 bases not matched to a gene; V was cut back by 5 bases and J by 0 bases. Germline CDR1 and CDR2: SGHTA and FQGNSA. The CDR3: CASSPWTGPSSYEQYF. The CDR3 coding sequence is TGTGCCAGCAGCCCGTGGACAGGCCCGAGCTCCTACGAGCAGTACTTC.

The rearrangement links TRBV6-6 to TRBJ1-5; the D is unclear. This CDR3 has 13 residues. CDR1 and CDR2 from the germline V gene are MNHNY and SVGAGI (reference sequence). Deletions cut 6 bases from V and 6 bases from J, with 12 bases between. The CDR3 protein is CASSFDETQPQHF. The CDR3 coding sequence is TGTGCCAGCAGCTTTGACGAGACTCAGCCCCAGCATTTT.

This chain links TRBV18 with TRBJ2-1; no clear D gene. CDR1 is KGHSH, CDR2 LQKENI, per germline. This CDR3 has 16 amino acids. V lost 2 bases to trimming and J lost 0 bases, with 11 bases between them. The CDR3 DNA reads TGTGCCAGCTCACCAAAACTTTTAATCTCCTACAATGAGCAGTTCTTC. As protein: CASSPKLLISYNEQFF.

CDR3 in DNA: TGTGCCAGCAGTTATGACAGGGGTTTGGGGGAGACCCAGTACTTC. Protein sequence: CASSYDRGLGETQYF. The V gene is TRBV6-6, the J gene TRBJ2-5; the match to TRBD1 covers 8 bases. V was clipped by 3 bases and J by 5 bases; unmatched bases: 8. The CDR3 contains 15 residues. Looked up from germline, CDR1 is MNHNY and CDR2 is SVGAGI (reference sequence).

The V gene is TRBV4-3, the J gene TRBJ2-1; D gene uncertain. Germline lookup yields CDR1 LGHNA and CDR2 YSLEER. V was trimmed by 0 bases and J by 0 bases, leaving 9 bases between them. CDR3 length: 16 amino acids. The CDR3 DNA sequence: TGCGCCAGCAGCCAAGACAAAGCGTTCTCCTACAATGAGCAGTTCTTC. It yields the protein CASSQDKAFSYNEQFF.

V gene TRBV5-6 combines with J gene TRBJ2-7, with D tentatively TRBD1 (5 bases). V gave up 2 bases and J gave up 7 bases, with 16 bases separating them. The CDR3 totals 14 residues. The germline V gene has CDR1 SGHDT and CDR2 YYEEEE. The CDR3 here is CASSFPQGLGEQYF. For the CDR3, the DNA is TGTGCCAGCAGCTTTCCGCAGGGCTTAGGTGAGCAGTACTTC.

The chain has TRBV5-1 and TRBJ2-7, with TRBD1 identical over 8 bases. The V gene's germline CDR1 is SGHRS and CDR2 YFSETQ. V was clipped by 4 bases and J by 2 bases; unmatched bases: 5. The CDR3 is 14 amino acids. DNA for the CDR3: TGCGCCAGCAGCATGGACAGGGAGACCTACGAGCAGTACTTC. It codes for CASSMDRETYEQYF.

The chain recombines TRBV14 with TRBJ2-1, with D hard to call. The CDR3 is 14 amino acids. V was clipped by 0 bases and J by 9 bases, with 12 bases between them. From germline, CDR1 is SGHDN and CDR2 FVKESK. The CDR3 is CASSQEFGRVEQFF. The CDR3 coding sequence is TGTGCCAGCAGCCAAGAGTTTGGAAGGGTTGAGCAGTTCTTC.

The V gene is TRBV5-1, the J gene TRBJ2-7; the D gene could be TRBD1 or TRBD2 (6 bases each). V was shortened by 3 bases and J by 5 bases, with 12 bases between the two germline ends. The germline gives CDR1 SGHRS, CDR2 YFSETQ. This CDR3 is 13 amino acids long. For the CDR3, the DNA is TGCGCCAGCAGCTGGGGGGACACCCACGAGCAGTACTTC. This gives the protein CASSWGDTHEQYF.

This clone appeared a single time. The rearrangement links TRBV6-6 to TRBJ2-1; 9 bases map to TRBD1. The V segment lost 5 bases and the J segment 4 bases; nucleotides outside the gene matches: 9. CDR1 is MNHNY, CDR2 SVGAGI, per germline (reference sequence). The CDR3 length is 16 residues. CDR3 coding DNA: TGTGCCAGCAGTCGCGATATAGGGACAGGGTACAATGAGCAGTTCTTC. Protein: CASSRDIGTGYNEQFF.

This clone has a handful of counts. This chain joins TRBV9 and TRBJ1-5, with 12 positions matching TRBD1. J lost 5 bases, V lost 2 bases, and 5 bases had no gene match. Looked up from germline, CDR1 is SGDLS and CDR2 is YYNGEE. This CDR3 region has 16 residues. DNA for the CDR3: TGTGCCAGCAGCGTGGGGACAGGGGGCGTTTATCAGCCCCAGCATTTT. Residues: CASSVGTGGVYQPQHF.

Written as DNA, the CDR3 is TGTGCCAGCAGCTATGGGACTAGCGGGAGTAGCTACGAGCAGTACTTC. Its protein is CASSYGTSGSSYEQYF. The chain employs TRBV14 and TRBJ2-7; 14 bases fit TRBD2. The CDR3 consists of 16 residues. V was clipped by 5 bases and J by 3 bases; unmatched bases: 6. CDR1 SGHDN and CDR2 FVKESK come from the germline V gene.

This rearrangement joins TRBV7-9 to TRBJ2-2, with TRBD2 identical over 8 bases. This CDR3 has 19 residues. Germline V gene sequence: CDR1 SEHNR, CDR2 FQNEAQ (reference sequence). The V segment lost 6 bases and the J segment 0 bases; nucleotides outside the gene matches: 15. Here the CDR3 reads CASRPSMTSAIANTGELFF. In nucleotides, the CDR3 is TGTGCCAGCAGACCATCCATGACTAGCGCGATCGCGAACACCGGGGAGCTGTTTTTT.

This clone was detected once. The CDR3 carries no conserved terminal phenylalanine or tryptophan, so it likely arises from a read error. No DNA is shown, since the ends of the CDR3 on it are uncertain; the CDR3 is the one TCRdb lists. The chain is built from TRBV21-1 and TRBJ2-7; the table's TRBD1 call for D was not verified on the DNA. TRBV21-1 is noted as a pseudogene. The CDR3 has 10 residues if both end residues are counted. The CDR3 loop is CASSKGQGPL.

The J gene is TRBJ2-1, the V gene TRBV11-2; D remains ambiguous. Germline V CDR1 and CDR2: SGHAT, FQNNGV. The germline V and J ends were trimmed by 0 bases and 4 bases, with 22 bases remaining between them. This CDR3 spans 19 amino acids. This chain's CDR3 is CASSLEGAADGLFYNEQFF. For the CDR3, the DNA is TGTGCCAGCAGCTTAGAAGGAGCCGCGGACGGTTTATTTTACAATGAGCAGTTCTTC.

This chain connects TRBV5-6 to TRBJ2-5; D uncertain. The germline V gene encodes CDR1 SGHDT and CDR2 YYEEEE. Trimming took off 0 bases at V and 8 bases at J, with 11 bases between the two ends. The CDR3 consists of 13 residues. In DNA form, the CDR3 reads TGTGCCAGCAGCTTGGGGGTTGGAGCCACCCAGTACTTC. Translation: CASSLGVGATQYF.

The chain is built from TRBV28 and TRBJ2-7; D is uncertain. CDR3 length: 12 residues. The V end was cut by 1 base, the J end by 3 bases, with 4 bases between. In germline, CDR1 is MDHEN, CDR2 SYDVKM. For the CDR3, the DNA is TGTGCCAGCAGTTTATATCTCTACGAGCAGTACTTC. The encoded protein is CASSLYLYEQYF.

This chain uses TRBV7-9 with TRBJ2-2, with 7 positions matching TRBD2. The germline V gene has CDR1 SEHNR and CDR2 FQNEAQ (reference sequence). J was trimmed by 1 base and V by 4 bases; bases with no gene match: 0. The CDR3 contains 14 residues. In DNA form, the CDR3 reads TGTGCCAGCAGCTCTAGCGGGAACACCGGGGAGCTGTTTTTT. Residues: CASSSSGNTGELFF.

The CDR3 sequence is CASSKVHWPLAKNIQYF. The CDR3 region has the DNA TGTGCCAGCAGCAAAGTCCACTGGCCCCTAGCCAAAAACATTCAGTACTTC. The J gene is TRBJ2-4, the V gene TRBV21-1. TRBV21-1 is a pseudogene locus. The CDR3 covers 17 residues.